These 22 T cell receptor beta chains share one sample of origin, sequenced in a study of post-analysis software for immune sequencing data. Points from the study as a whole: In patients, TRBV5-6, TRBV5-1 and TRBV20-1 belonged to four or five TRBV segments found more frequently than in controls.

These receptors' targets are unknown. Sequencing libraries made from TCR beta cDNA carried unique molecular identifiers. MiXCR was run by TCRdb on the PCR reads, yielding one entry per CDR3 protein. The table includes about 540,000 distinct CDR3 sequences, 30% to 40% detected once. The sequenced material came from blood. These receptors originate from a girl aged 2 to 17 with multiple sclerosis.

The V call is TRBV7-8, the J call TRBJ2-7, with 7 positions matching TRBD2. Trimming at V came to 3 bases and at J to 0 bases, leaving 8 bases not matched to a gene. The CDR3 spans 16 residues. CDR1 is SGHVS, CDR2 FQNEAQ, per germline. The CDR3 spells CASSFFGGGSSYEQYF. CDR3 coding DNA: TGTGCCAGCAGCTTTTTTGGGGGGGGGAGCTCCTACGAGCAGTACTTC.

This chain joins TRBV5-1 and TRBJ2-7; possibly TRBD1 for D (6 bases). The CDR3 contains 14 residues. The germline V gene has CDR1 SGHRS and CDR2 YFSETQ. With 3 bases removed from V and 2 bases from J, the gap between germline ends came to 12 bases. This CDR3 reads CASSSGQIAYEQYF. The CDR3 DNA follows: TGCGCCAGCAGCTCCGGACAGATAGCCTACGAGCAGTACTTC.

This sequence joins TRBV12-3 or TRBV12-4 and TRBJ2-1; perhaps TRBD1 as D (6 bases). The V end lost 6 bases, the J end lost 2 bases, and 17 bases lay between the germline ends. The CDR3 is 16 residues long. CDR3 in amino acids: CASRATGSGAYNEQFF. CDR3 nucleotide sequence: TGTGCCAGCAGAGCAACAGGGAGTGGTGCCTACAATGAGCAGTTCTTC.

This clonotype was seen a few times. The chain has TRBV20-1 and TRBJ2-3; no clear D gene. Trimming took 3 bases from V and 0 from J, leaving 13 bases between them. The CDR3 totals 15 residues. Germline V gene data show CDR1 as DFQATT and CDR2 as SNEGSKA (reference sequence). CDR3 sequence: CSASRAATSTDTQYF. The DNA of the CDR3 is TGCAGTGCTAGTCGGGCAGCGACTAGCACAGATACGCAGTATTTT.

This clonotype was detected many times. V is TRBV7-6 and J is TRBJ1-2, with D perhaps TRBD1 (6 bases). V was pared by 1 base and J by 4 bases, with 10 bases between. The CDR3 consists of 14 residues. Germline CDR1 reads SGHVS; CDR2 reads FNYEAQ. The CDR3 loop is CASSLDGQPYGYTF. As DNA, the CDR3 is TGTGCCAGCAGCTTAGACGGACAGCCCTATGGCTACACCTTC.

This sequence joins TRBV2 and TRBJ2-6; the D is unclear. The germline V gene has CDR1 SNHLY and CDR2 FYNNEI. Trimming pared 3 bases from V and 0 bases from J, leaving 12 bases between. The CDR3 length is 17 residues. In DNA, the CDR3 is TGTGCCAGCAGTGATCCAAGGACGAGCTCTGGGGCCAACGTCCTGACTTTC. Translating it yields CASSDPRTSSGANVLTF.

This clonotype showed up just once. V is TRBV3-1 and J is TRBJ2-1, with TRBD2 matching 7 bases. The CDR3 loop spans 15 amino acids. CDR1 is LGHDT and CDR2 is YNNKEL in the germline V gene (reference sequence). V was clipped by 4 bases and J by 8 bases; unmatched bases: 11. CDR3 loop: CASSPFLRGSDEQFF. The DNA of the CDR3 is TGTGCCAGCAGCCCCTTCCTGCGGGGGAGCGATGAGCAGTTCTTC.

This clonotype was recorded at least ten times. The gene calls are TRBV5-1 and TRBJ2-3, with 8 bases that match TRBD1. CDR1 is SGHRS, CDR2 YFSETQ, per germline. CDR3 length: 14 residues. V was pared by 3 bases and J by 6 bases, with 6 bases of the junction left unmatched. CDR3 sequence (DNA): TGCGCCAGCAGCTCCGGACAGGGTGGGGATACGCAGTATTTT. The encoded protein is CASSSGQGGDTQYF. The complete variable domain, with remaining parts taken from reference TRBV5-1 and TRBJ2-3, reads KAGVTQTPRYLIKTRGQQVTLSCSPISGHRSVSWYQQTPGQGLQFLFEYFSETQRNKGNFPGRFSGRQFSNSRSEMNVSTLELGDSALYLCASSSGQGGDTQYFGPGTRLTVL.

The genes are TRBV11-2 and TRBJ2-7; 7 nucleotides line up with TRBD2. V was clipped by 1 base and J by 10 bases; unmatched bases: 10. The germline V gene encodes CDR1 SGHAT and CDR2 FQNNGV. This CDR3 is 14 amino acids long. In DNA, the CDR3 is TGTGCCAGCAGCTTAGGTCTAGCGGAAGAGGCCCAGTACTTC. It specifies CASSLGLAEEAQYF.

This clonotype was counted many times. This chain uses TRBV4-1 with TRBJ2-5; 11 bases map to TRBD2. This CDR3 contains 18 residues. V gave up 0 bases and J gave up 1 base; unmatched junction bases: 7. Germline V gives CDR1 MGHRA, CDR2 YSYEKL. The CDR3 DNA reads TGCGCCAGCAGCCAAGATTATGCTAGCGGGGGGACCCAAGAGACCCAGTACTTC. It translates to CASSQDYASGGTQETQYF.

The chain is built from TRBV6-5 and TRBJ2-2; a possible D gene is TRBD1 (6 bases). The CDR3 has 13 residues. Germline V gives CDR1 MNHEY, CDR2 SVGAGI. V lost 6 bases and J lost 6, with 11 bases in between. The CDR3 protein is CASRPGAAGELFF. The CDR3 coding sequence is TGTGCCAGCAGGCCAGGGGCGGCCGGGGAGCTGTTTTTT.

V gene TRBV5-1 combines with J gene TRBJ2-5, with 7 bases aligning to TRBD1. J was trimmed by 4 bases and V by 3 bases; bases with no gene match: 9. CDR3 length: 15 amino acids. Germline values: CDR1 SGHRS, CDR2 YFSETQ. In nucleotides, the CDR3 is TGCGCCAGCAGCTACAGACAGGGTAGTAGAGAGACCCAGTACTTC. It is translated as CASSYRQGSRETQYF.

The chain uses TRBV29-1 and TRBJ2-3; a possible D gene is TRBD2 (6 bases). Trimming pared 7 bases from V and 8 bases from J, leaving 22 bases between. Germline assignment: CDR1 SQVTM and CDR2 ANQGSEA. The CDR3 covers 14 residues. The DNA for the CDR3 is TGCAGCGGATCACTAGCTTCCGCGCTCGGTACGCAGTATTTT. This translates into CSGSLASALGTQYF.

DNA for the CDR3: TGTGCCAGCAGTGAAGCTGTCCTCCGGGAGACCCAGTACTTC. Encoded protein: CASSEAVLRETQYF. The chain links TRBV2 to TRBJ2-5; D not resolved. From germline, CDR1 is SNHLY and CDR2 FYNNEI. The CDR3 has 14 amino acids. Deletions cut 0 bases from V and 5 bases from J, with 10 bases between.

This clonotype was detected a few times. The genes are TRBV20-1 and TRBJ2-1; 7 nucleotides line up with TRBD1. Germline CDR1 is DFQATT and CDR2 is SNEGSKA (reference sequence). The J segment lost 8 bases and the V segment lost 1 base, leaving 8 bases of the junction unmatched. CDR3 length: 14 residues. The CDR3 protein is CSARVRGRLDEQFF. DNA for the CDR3: TGCAGTGCTAGAGTTAGGGGGCGCCTCGATGAGCAGTTCTTC.

The table lists this clonotype with a few counts. The chain employs TRBV5-1 and TRBJ2-6; 8 bases agree with TRBD1. Trimming at V came to 6 bases and at J to 3 bases, leaving 5 bases not matched to a gene. The CDR3 loop spans 15 amino acids. Germline values: CDR1 SGHRS, CDR2 YFSETQ. The CDR3 loop is CASTGGYDGANVLTF. In DNA, the CDR3 is TGCGCCAGCACAGGGGGCTATGATGGGGCCAACGTCCTGACTTTC.

The chain joins TRBV13 to TRBJ2-1; 10 bases agree with TRBD2. V was pared by 5 bases and J by 6 bases, with 7 bases of the junction left unmatched. The CDR3 spans 15 residues. CDR1 is PRHDT, CDR2 FYEKMQ, per germline (reference sequence). Here the CDR3 reads CASSPPQRGGNEQFF. The DNA of the CDR3 is TGTGCCAGCAGCCCCCCCCAGCGGGGGGGCAATGAGCAGTTCTTC. Full variable domain (remainder filled in from reference TRBV13 and TRBJ2-1): AAGVIQSPRHLIKEKRETATLKCYPIPRHDTVYWYQQGPGQDPQFLISFYEKMQSDKGSIPDRFSAQQFSDYHSELNMSSLELGDSALYFCASSPPQRGGNEQFFGPGTRLTVL.

The chain recombines TRBV2 with TRBJ1-5, with D tentatively TRBD1 (6 bases). V was cut by 4 bases and J by 7 bases, with 17 bases left in between. Germline V lookup: CDR1 SNHLY, CDR2 FYNNEI. CDR3 length: 15 residues. CDR3 nucleotide sequence: TGTGCCAGCAGTGGGGAAGGGGGTGAGCGCCAGCCCCAGCATTTT. It translates to CASSGEGGERQPQHF. Full variable domain (remainder filled in from reference TRBV2 and TRBJ1-5): EPEVTQTPSHQVTQMGQEVILRCVPISNHLYFYWYRQILGQKVEFLVSFYNNEISEKSEIFDDQFSVERPDGSNFTLKIRSTKLEDSAMYFCASSGEGGERQPQHFGDGTRLSIL.

The chain uses TRBV28 and TRBJ2-1; 10 nucleotides agree with TRBD1. The CDR3 has 13 residues. In germline, CDR1 is MDHEN, CDR2 SYDVKM. V was clipped by 8 bases and J by 7 bases; unmatched bases: 5. Here the CDR3 reads CASRTGGVNEQFF. Written as DNA, the CDR3 is TGTGCCAGCCGGACAGGGGGAGTTAATGAGCAGTTCTTC.

This clonotype was seen a few times. The chain recombines TRBV6-1 with TRBJ2-3, with a tentative D call TRBD2 (6 bases). The CDR3 totals 15 residues. Trimming left V 1 base short and J 1 base short, with 9 bases between. Germline CDR1 and CDR2: MNHNS and SASEGT. The CDR3 nucleotides read TGTGCCAGCAGTGAAGAAGCGGGCCGCACAGATACGCAGTATTTT. Protein product: CASSEEAGRTDTQYF.

J is TRBJ2-3 and V is TRBV6-1, with unresolved D. This CDR3 region has 14 residues. The V end lost 6 bases, the J end lost 0 bases, and 10 bases lay between the germline ends. Germline V gene lookup returns CDR1 MNHNS and CDR2 SASEGT. CDR3 loop: CASRSMTSTDTQYF. CDR3 nucleotide sequence: TGTGCCAGCAGGTCTATGACCAGCACAGATACGCAGTATTTT.

The chain couples TRBV6-5 to TRBJ2-1; TRBD2 matches at 8 bases. Germline values: CDR1 MNHEY, CDR2 SVGAGI. V trimming: 6 bases; J trimming: 3 bases; junction bases outside the gene matches: 10. The CDR3 spans 16 residues. This chain's CDR3 is CASRPGSGVLYNEQFF. The CDR3, as DNA: TGTGCCAGCAGACCGGGTAGCGGGGTCCTCTACAATGAGCAGTTCTTC.